Below, 4 T cell receptor beta chains from the same sample are listed, as sequenced in a study of T cell responses to AZD1222 COVID-19 vaccine. The repertoire was sequenced with immunoSEQ multiplex PCR; TCRdb's copy has only in-frame clones and lacks some. The table shows 40,000 to 60,000 clones, with 80% to 90% occurring only once. The specimen comprised peripheral blood, sampled 28 days after the second AZD1222 dose. Receptors originate from an adult who received the AZD1222 COVID-19 vaccine.

V gene TRBV30 combines with J gene TRBJ2-2; D remains unclear. Trimming removed 4 bases at V and 4 bases at J, with 10 bases between. Germline V gene sequence: CDR1 GTSNPN, CDR2 SVGIG (reference sequence). This CDR3 has 13 amino acids. The CDR3 coding sequence is TGTGCCTGGACAGGCGGTATCACCGGGGAGCTGTTTTTT. As protein: CAWTGGITGELFF.

The rearrangement links TRBV7-2 to TRBJ1-4; weak D call: TRBD1 (6 bases). V gave up 6 bases and J gave up 7 bases, with 18 bases separating them. The germline gives CDR1 SGHTA, CDR2 FQGNSA. This CDR3 region has 15 residues. CDR3 sequence (DNA): TGTGCCAGCAGGCCCTCGGGGGGGGCAGTTGAAAAACTGTTTTTT. This encodes CASRPSGGAVEKLFF.

The rearrangement joins TRBV4-1 to TRBJ2-1; D is unclear. The V end lost 1 base, the J end lost 9 bases, and 10 bases lay between the germline ends. The length of the CDR3 is 13 residues. The germline CDR1 and CDR2 sequences are MGHRA and YSYEKL. The CDR3 nucleotides are TGCGCCAGCAGCCAAGTGTCTTGGGGTGAGCAGTTCTTC. It yields the protein CASSQVSWGEQFF.

V gene TRBV18 combines with J gene TRBJ2-3; 8 bases are a match to TRBD1. The CDR3 loop spans 16 amino acids. V trimming: 4 bases; J trimming: 1 base; junction bases outside the gene matches: 7. Germline V gives CDR1 KGHSH, CDR2 LQKENI. The CDR3 DNA sequence: TGTGCCAGCTCACTACAAGGACAGGGTCGCACAGATACGCAGTATTTT. It encodes CASSLQGQGRTDTQYF.